A selection of T cell receptor beta chains follows, all from one sample in a study of CD8+ T cells in alopecia areata. Sequencing used immunoSEQ multiplex PCR; TCRdb keeps in-frame clones, though not all of them. The sample contains more than 90,000 clones, about 60% of which appear only once. Sequenced sample: CD4+ T cells sorted from blood. Receptor source: a human donor in good health. Both conserved end residues are part of each CDR3. The order of the fields is D gene, V gene, clone size, J gene, CDR3 DNA, CDR3 protein. D genes are given only for firm matches. Clone size, where shown, is once, few, many, or a class for clones that have expanded.

D: -
V: TRBV5-6
size: -
J: TRBJ2-7
DNA: TGTGCCAGCAGCCGAGCGGGCGCCCGGGCCTACGAGCAGTACTTC
CDR3: CASSRAGARAYEQYF

D: -
V: TRBV5-1
size: few
J: TRBJ1-1
DNA: TGCGCCAGCAGCTCCACCGGCGGGGGTGCTGAAGCTTTCTTT
CDR3: CASSSTGGGAEAFF

D: -
V: TRBV29-1
size: -
J: TRBJ2-4
DNA: TGCAGCGTGGCGGGACGCCCGTCGGACATTCAGTACTTC
CDR3: CSVAGRPSDIQYF

D: TRBD1
V: TRBV30
size: -
J: TRBJ2-4
DNA: TGTGCCTGGAGTGAACAGGGGGTCAAAAACATTCAGTACTTC
CDR3: CAWSEQGVKNIQYF

D: -
V: TRBV30
size: -
J: TRBJ1-4
DNA: TGTGCCTGGAGTGTACCCGACAATCGAATTGAAAAACTGTTTTTT
CDR3: CAWSVPDNRIEKLFF

D: -
V: TRBV16
size: once
J: TRBJ2-6
DNA: TGTGCCAGCAGCCAATTTGGCTCTGGGGCCAACGTCCTGACTTTC
CDR3: CASSQFGSGANVLTF

D: -
V: TRBV29-1
size: -
J: TRBJ1-1
DNA: TGCAGCGTTTCACAGGGGAACACTGAAGCTTTCTTT
CDR3: CSVSQGNTEAFF

D: TRBD2
V: TRBV11-2
size: -
J: TRBJ2-5
DNA: TGTGCCAGCAGCATCGGGACTACCCGAGAGACCCAGTACTTC
CDR3: CASSIGTTRETQYF

D: -
V: TRBV21-1
size: -
J: TRBJ2-3
DNA: TGTGCCAGCAGCAAAGGGGGGGCAATCCTCCCAGATACGCAGTATTTT
CDR3: CASSKGGAILPDTQYF

D: TRBD1
V: TRBV5-4
size: -
J: TRBJ1-6
DNA: TGTGCCAGCAGCAACACCGGGACAGGGTATAATTCACCCCTCCACTTT
CDR3: CASSNTGTGYNSPLHF

D: -
V: TRBV7-9
size: -
J: TRBJ1-1
DNA: TGTGCCAGCAGCTTTATGAGGGACACTGAAGCTTTCTTT
CDR3: CASSFMRDTEAFF

D: TRBD1
V: TRBV6-6
size: few
J: TRBJ1-2
DNA: TGTGCCAGCAGCCCCACAGGGGACTATGGCTACACCTTC
CDR3: CASSPTGDYGYTF

D: -
V: TRBV9
size: -
J: TRBJ1-5
DNA: TGTGCCAGCGGGGGTGGGAAGGGCAATCAGCCCCAGCATTTT
CDR3: CASGGGKGNQPQHF

D: -
V: TRBV30
size: -
J: TRBJ2-7
DNA: TGTGCCTGGAGTGTATCAGGGGTTTTCGAGCAGTACTTC
CDR3: CAWSVSGVFEQYF

D: TRBD1
V: TRBV29-1
size: -
J: TRBJ1-6
DNA: TGCAGCCCTTGGACAGGGTGGGACAATTCACCCCTCCACTTT
CDR3: CSPWTGWDNSPLHF

D: TRBD1
V: TRBV18
size: few
J: TRBJ2-5
DNA: TGTGCCAGCTCACCACCGGGACAGGGCGAGACCCAGTACTTC
CDR3: CASSPPGQGETQYF

D: TRBD1
V: TRBV30
size: -
J: TRBJ2-6
DNA: TGTGCCTGGTCCCCGGGACAGGACTCTGGGGCCAACGTCCTGACTTTC
CDR3: CAWSPGQDSGANVLTF

D: -
V: TRBV7-2
size: -
J: TRBJ2-7
DNA: TGTGCCAGCAGCTTAGAGGGGACCCATACCTACGAGCAGTACTTC
CDR3: CASSLEGTHTYEQYF

D: TRBD2
V: TRBV7-3
size: -
J: TRBJ2-5
DNA: TGTGCCAGCAGCTTGTCGGGGGGGCCCGGACCGAGGGCCCAGTACTTC
CDR3: CASSLSGGPGPRAQYF

D: TRBD1
V: TRBV12-5
size: -
J: TRBJ1-2
DNA: TGTGCTAGTGGTAACCGGGACAGCAACTATGGCTACACCTTC
CDR3: CASGNRDSNYGYTF

D: -
V: TRBV29-1
size: -
J: TRBJ2-3
DNA: TGCAGCGTTGAAAGGGACCCAGGCACAGATACGCAGTATTTT
CDR3: CSVERDPGTDTQYF

D: TRBD2
V: TRBV5-1
size: -
J: TRBJ2-3
DNA: TGCGCCAGCAGCCAGCGGGGGTACACAGATACGCAGTATTTT
CDR3: CASSQRGYTDTQYF

D: -
V: TRBV7-2
size: -
J: TRBJ2-3
DNA: TGTGCCAGCAGCTGGGACGGCACCGTTAGCACAGATACGCAGTATTTT
CDR3: CASSWDGTVSTDTQYF

D: -
V: TRBV7-2
size: -
J: TRBJ1-5
DNA: TGTGCCAGCAGCTTAGCTGTTCAGGATCAGCCCCAGCATTTT
CDR3: CASSLAVQDQPQHF

D: -
V: TRBV6-5
size: -
J: TRBJ2-3
DNA: TGTGCCAGCGCTGGGGCGGCCCTCACAGATACGCAGTATTTT
CDR3: CASAGAALTDTQYF

D: -
V: TRBV9
size: -
J: TRBJ1-6
DNA: TGTGCCAGCAGCGCGAGCGGATTCGCTGGGTCACCCCTCCACTTT
CDR3: CASSASGFAGSPLHF

D: TRBD2
V: TRBV6-1
size: few
J: TRBJ2-7
DNA: TGTGCCAGCAGTCCGCGGGAGGCCTACGAGCAGTACTTC
CDR3: CASSPREAYEQYF

D: TRBD1
V: TRBV28
size: -
J: TRBJ2-7
DNA: TGTGCCAGCACGGCAGGGGGAGCCTTCGGGACCTACGAGCAGTACTTC
CDR3: CASTAGGAFGTYEQYF

D: TRBD1
V: TRBV7-9
size: -
J: TRBJ2-7
DNA: TGTGCCAGCAGCGTGGACAGGGGGCACTACGAGCAGTACTTC
CDR3: CASSVDRGHYEQYF

D: -
V: TRBV6-5
size: -
J: TRBJ1-5
DNA: TGTGCCAGCAGTTACTTCCAGGGCCAGCCCCAGCATTTT
CDR3: CASSYFQGQPQHF

D: -
V: TRBV4-2
size: -
J: TRBJ1-5
DNA: TGTGCCAGCAGCCAAGATGGGGGGGGAGAGCAGCCCCAGCATTTT
CDR3: CASSQDGGGEQPQHF

D: -
V: TRBV30
size: -
J: TRBJ1-5
DNA: TGTGCCTGGAGTGTAGTTTCCAGTGCAAGCAATCAGCCCCAGCATTTT
CDR3: CAWSVVSSASNQPQHF

D: TRBD2
V: TRBV4-2
size: -
J: TRBJ2-1
DNA: TGTGCCAGCAGCCAAGAGTCGGTAGCGGGGGGACCCGAGCAGTTCTTC
CDR3: CASSQESVAGGPEQFF